This TCR beta chain derives from a study of blood T cell repertoires in COVID-19. About the study: COVID-19 samples from acute and convalescent phases originated in the United States, Italy and Spain. The cDNA or gDNA used as material had been derived from T cells, B-cell-depleted T cells, or PBMCs.

In the authors' workflow: It was from reference gene primer amplification that nucleated cell counts were estimated. Profiling relied on immunoSEQ multiplex PCR, and the TCRdb table lists in-frame clones only, not all of them. Clonal size and the V and J genes are those of that table, whereas D and trimming came from the DNA. This sample yields fewer than 250,000 clones, of which around four fifths are seen a single time; roughly 4.7% belongs to the top ten. Germline CDR1 SNHLY, CDR2 FYNNEI. This CDR3 contains 13 residues. V was cut by 11 bases and J by 6 bases, with 17 bases left in between. The rearrangement uses TRBV2 and TRBJ2-1; weak D call: TRBD1 (5 bases). The sample consisted of peripheral blood. The receptor's source is a woman between 65 and 79 years old with acute or convalescent COVID-19. The CDR3, as DNA: TGTGCCGGAGCAAGGGTACAGGTCAATGAGCAGTTCTTC. As protein: CAGARVQVNEQFF.